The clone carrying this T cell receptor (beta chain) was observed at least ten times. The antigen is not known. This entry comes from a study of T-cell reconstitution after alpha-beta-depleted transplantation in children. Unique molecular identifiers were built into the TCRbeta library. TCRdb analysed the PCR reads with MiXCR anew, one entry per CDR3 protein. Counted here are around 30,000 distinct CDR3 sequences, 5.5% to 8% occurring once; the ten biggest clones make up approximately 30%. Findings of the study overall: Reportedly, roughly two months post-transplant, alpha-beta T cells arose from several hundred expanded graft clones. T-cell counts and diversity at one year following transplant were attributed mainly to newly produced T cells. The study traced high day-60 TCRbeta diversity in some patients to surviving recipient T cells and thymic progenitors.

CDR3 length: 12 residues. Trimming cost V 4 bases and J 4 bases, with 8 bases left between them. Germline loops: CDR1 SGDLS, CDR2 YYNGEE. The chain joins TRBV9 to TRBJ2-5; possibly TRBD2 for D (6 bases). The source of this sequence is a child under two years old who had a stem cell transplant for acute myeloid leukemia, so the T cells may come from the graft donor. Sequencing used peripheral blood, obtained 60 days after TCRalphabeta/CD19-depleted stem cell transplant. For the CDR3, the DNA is TGTGCCAGCAGCCGGGAGAGAGAGACCCAGTACTTC. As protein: CASSRERETQYF.